These 25 T cell receptor beta chains came from one sample sequenced in a study of shared clonotypes between healthy human individuals (dated by TCRdb to the early 2020s). Library construction relied on the immunoSEQ multiplex PCR assay. TCRdb took this table from immuneACCESS and kept in-frame rearrangements with V and J called. Such tables lack part of the clones; where checked against another copy, unresolved V genes explain under half of the gap, and the rest is unexplained. Recorded for this sample are over 100,000 clones; 68% of them occurred a single time. The ten top clones hold roughly a quarter of the sample. The sequencing sample was made of memory CD8+ T cells sorted from blood. This sample's cell subset or site label indicates: CD45RO+ cells pooled with CCR7-negative TemRA cells. The source of these receptors is a woman aged 25 to 45 in good health.

V usage is TRBV28 and J usage is TRBJ2-1, with D unclear. The CDR3 has 15 residues. Germline V lookup: CDR1 MDHEN, CDR2 SYDVKM. Trimming stripped 2 bases from V and 3 bases from J, with 11 bases between. Here the CDR3 DNA reads TGTGCCAGCAGTTTACTAGGGTGGGGCTACAATGAGCAGTTCTTC. The encoded protein is CASSLLGWGYNEQFF.

The chain employs TRBV5-6 and TRBJ1-1, with D possibly being TRBD1 (5 bases). The V end lost 2 bases, the J end lost 2 bases, and 13 bases lay between the germline ends. This CDR3 has 15 residues. CDR1 and CDR2 (germline): SGHDT, YYEEEE. The CDR3 reads CASSFLQGRNTEAFF. DNA for the CDR3: TGTGCCAGCAGCTTTCTCCAGGGACGAAACACTGAAGCTTTCTTT.

This clone was observed a few times. V and J are TRBV9 and TRBJ2-6; possible D gene TRBD1, 5 bases. CDR1 is SGDLS, CDR2 YYNGEE, per germline. Trimming left V 4 bases short and J 1 base short, with 9 bases between. CDR3 length equals 15 residues. The CDR3 DNA reads as TGTGCCAGCAGCCCTCAGGGTTCTGGGGCCAACGTCCTGACTTTC. It translates to CASSPQGSGANVLTF.

The table lists this clone with many counts. This sequence joins TRBV6-4 and TRBJ2-1, with TRBD2 matching 11 bases. Germline V gives CDR1 MRHNA, CDR2 SNTAGT. V shed 6 bases and J 4 bases; nucleotides not matched to a gene: 8. This CDR3 region has 16 residues. CDR3 DNA sequence: TGTGCCAGCAGCTTATCCGGGACTAGCGGTTACAATGAGCAGTTCTTC. It translates to CASSLSGTSGYNEQFF.

The table lists this clone with a count of one. V and J are TRBV7-2 and TRBJ2-5, with TRBD1 matching over 7 bases. Germline loops: CDR1 SGHTA, CDR2 FQGNSA. Germline trimming cut 2 bases from V and 4 bases from J; bases unmatched to any gene: 4. The CDR3 consists of 14 residues. CDR3 nucleotides: TGTGCCAGCAGCTTATATGCAGGGGGAGAGACCCAGTACTTC. Protein sequence: CASSLYAGGETQYF. Looking up the rest from reference TRBV7-2 and TRBJ2-5 gives the full variable domain: GAGVSQSPSNKVTEKGKDVELRCDPISGHTALYWYRQSLGQGLEFLIYFQGNSAPDKSGLPSDRFSAERTGGSVSTLTIQRTQQEDSAVYLCASSLYAGGETQYFGPGTRLLVL.

This rearrangement joins TRBV7-2 to TRBJ2-7, with D possibly being TRBD1 (5 bases). Per the germline V gene, CDR1 is SGHTA and CDR2 is FQGNSA. The CDR3 contains 14 residues. V lost 2 bases, J lost 7 bases, and 15 bases lay in between. The CDR3 bases are TGTGCCAGCAGCTTATGGTGGGCAGGGCGGGAGCAGTACTTC. Protein product: CASSLWWAGREQYF.

V gene TRBV7-9 combines with J gene TRBJ1-2; D may be TRBD1 (6 bases). CDR3 size: 15 residues. Per germline, CDR1 SEHNR and CDR2 FQNEAQ (reference sequence). Trimming took off 4 bases at V and 4 bases at J, with 16 bases between the two ends. CDR3 residues: CASSSTQGIPYGYTF. In DNA, the CDR3 is TGTGCCAGCAGCTCAACCCAGGGGATACCCTATGGCTACACCTTC.

V and J are TRBV7-9 and TRBJ2-5; D possibly corresponds to TRBD1 (7 bases). The DNA matches TRBJ2-7 better at its end, which makes the J call doubtful. Looked up from germline, CDR1 is SEHNR and CDR2 is FQNEAQ (reference sequence). This CDR3 region has 13 residues. CDR3 amino acids: CATRRDSDYEQYF. The DNA of the CDR3 is TGTGCCACGAGGAGGGACAGCGACTACGAGCAGTACTTC.

In its sample, this clone was seen a few times. V and J are TRBV6-4 and TRBJ2-3; D remains ambiguous. The V gene's germline CDR1 is MRHNA and CDR2 SNTAGT. The CDR3 length is 13 residues. V was shortened by 2 bases and J by 0 bases, with 3 bases between the two germline ends. In nucleotides, the CDR3 is TGTGCCAGCAGTGACGGGAGCACAGATACGCAGTATTTT. This encodes CASSDGSTDTQYF.

Notes on this clone: Other DNA sequences in this specimen translate into the identical CDR3. The rearrangement joins TRBV5-1 to TRBJ2-1; TRBD2 matches 8 bases. CDR3 length: 17 amino acids. CDR1 is SGHRS and CDR2 is YFSETQ in the germline V gene. V was pared by 0 bases and J by 0 bases, with 5 bases of the junction left unmatched. The CDR3, as DNA: TGCGCCAGCAGCTTGGAGGCTAGCGGGTCCTCCTACAATGAGCAGTTCTTC. This sequence encodes CASSLEASGSSYNEQFF.

This chain uses TRBV29-1 with TRBJ2-7; D may be TRBD2 (5 bases). This CDR3 has 11 amino acids. Trimming removed 6 bases at V and 7 bases at J, with 13 bases between. The germline gives CDR1 SQVTM, CDR2 ANQGSEA. The DNA of the CDR3 is TGCAGCGTGGAGGAGGTGGGGGAGCAGTACTTC. It is translated as CSVEEVGEQYF.

This clone was picked up one time. The chain joins TRBV19 to TRBJ2-7, with D perhaps TRBD2 (5 bases). The germline V gene has CDR1 LNHDA and CDR2 SQIVND (reference sequence). Between the trimmed V and J ends, which lost 1 base and 3 bases, there was a span of 10 bases. This CDR3 comprises 14 residues. The CDR3 sequence is CASSIGQRLYEQYF. DNA for the CDR3: TGTGCCAGTAGTATAGGTCAGCGGCTCTACGAGCAGTACTTC.

This clone was found a few times. The chain links TRBV13 to TRBJ1-2; perhaps TRBD1 as D (6 bases). V was pared by 1 base and J by 3 bases, with 12 bases between. Germline V gives CDR1 PRHDT, CDR2 FYEKMQ (reference sequence). CDR3 size: 15 residues. The CDR3 sequence is CASSLEGGGDYGYTF. The CDR3 region has the DNA TGTGCCAGCAGCTTAGAGGGGGGAGGCGACTATGGCTACACCTTC.

V usage is TRBV30 and J usage is TRBJ2-7; D perhaps matches TRBD2 (6 bases). V dropped 6 bases and J dropped 1 base, with 19 bases sitting between them. This CDR3 region has 15 residues. From germline, CDR1 is GTSNPN and CDR2 SVGIG (reference sequence). CDR3 protein: CACHLGGGFSYEQYF. The CDR3 DNA reads TGTGCCTGTCATCTCGGTGGAGGGTTTTCCTACGAGCAGTACTTC.

This clone was detected many times. This chain uses TRBV4-2 with TRBJ2-2, with D hard to call. Trimming pared 1 base from V and 2 bases from J, leaving 8 bases between. The CDR3 is 15 residues long. Germline V CDR1 and CDR2: LGHNA, YNFKEQ. The CDR3 is CASSQVIANTGELFF. The CDR3 bases are TGTGCCAGCAGCCAAGTTATCGCTAACACCGGGGAGCTGTTTTTT.

This clone is a singleton in its sample. V is TRBV11-2 and J is TRBJ2-3, with D maybe TRBD2 (5 bases). Germline CDR1 is SGHAT and CDR2 is FQNNGV. The CDR3 consists of 16 residues. Trimming took 5 bases from V and 2 from J, leaving 17 bases between them. Here the CDR3 reads CASSLLGGSLTDTQYF. The CDR3 DNA reads as TGTGCCAGCAGCCTTCTGGGTGGGAGCCTCACAGATACGCAGTATTTT.

This clone was counted many times. The chain has TRBV5-7 and TRBJ1-2; D gene uncertain. TRBV5-7 is an open reading frame whose function is uncertain. The CDR3 totals 14 residues. Trimming cost V 7 bases and J 6 bases, with 19 bases left between them. For the CDR3, the DNA is TGTGCCAGCTCTCGGGGTTCGGGAGTGGATGGCTACACCTTC. Translating gives CASSRGSGVDGYTF.

In its sample, this clone was seen a few times. J is TRBJ2-1 and V is TRBV10-3, with 11 bases lining up with TRBD1. Germline V gene sequence: CDR1 ENHRY, CDR2 SYGVKD. V lost 6 bases, J lost 6 bases, and 1 base stayed unmatched. The CDR3 is made up of 13 amino acids. The CDR3 DNA reads TGTGCCATCAGGGGGACAGGGGGCAATGAGCAGTTCTTC. It is translated as CAIRGTGGNEQFF.

V and J are TRBV6-1 and TRBJ2-2, with a possible D match to TRBD2 (6 bases). CDR3 size: 17 residues. Trimming took off 2 bases at V and 4 bases at J, with 17 bases between the two ends. In germline, CDR1 is MNHNS, CDR2 SASEGT. The CDR3 nucleotides read TGTGCCAGCAGTGAATGGTCCCAGGGAGGTATCACCGGGGAGCTGTTTTTT. Its translation is CASSEWSQGGITGELFF.

The rearrangement uses TRBV19 and TRBJ2-7; 11 bases are shared with TRBD1. The CDR3 contains 17 residues. Germline assignment: CDR1 LNHDA and CDR2 SQIVND (reference sequence). V was clipped by 5 bases and J by 5 bases; unmatched bases: 14. The CDR3 nucleotides read TGTGCCAGTAGTCGAAGGACAGGGGGCCTCAAGGGCCACGAGCAGTACTTC. It codes for CASSRRTGGLKGHEQYF.

The rearrangement links TRBV29-1 to TRBJ1-2; TRBD1 might be the D (5 bases). V dropped 1 base and J dropped 4 bases, with 13 bases sitting between them. The CDR3 loop spans 14 amino acids. Germline CDR1 is SQVTM and CDR2 is ANQGSEA. Written as DNA, the CDR3 is TGCAGCGTTGAAGGCAAGGGGCTCAGCTATGGCTACACCTTC. Translation: CSVEGKGLSYGYTF.

The chain couples TRBV7-9 to TRBJ2-7, with D perhaps TRBD2 (6 bases). The CDR3 sequence is 14 residues long. CDR1 is SEHNR, CDR2 FQNEAQ, per germline (reference sequence). V dropped 1 base and J dropped 3 bases, with 10 bases sitting between them. The CDR3 DNA sequence: TGTGCCAGCAGCTTAGTAGGGGAGGACTACGAGCAGTACTTC. Translated, it gives CASSLVGEDYEQYF.

The genes are TRBV4-1 and TRBJ2-2; no definite D call. Trimming stripped 4 bases from V and 6 bases from J, with 6 bases between. CDR1 and CDR2 (germline): MGHRA, YSYEKL. The CDR3 extends over 12 amino acids. CDR3 amino acids: CASSPLAGELFF. The CDR3 DNA reads as TGCGCCAGCAGCCCGTTGGCCGGGGAGCTGTTTTTT.

V usage is TRBV19 and J usage is TRBJ2-2, with D hard to call. Trimming took off 6 bases at V and 3 bases at J, with 8 bases between the two ends. The CDR3 consists of 13 residues. The germline CDR1 and CDR2 sequences are LNHDA and SQIVND (reference sequence). CDR3: CASSLGDTGELFF. Here the CDR3 DNA reads TGTGCCAGTAGCCTTGGTGACACCGGGGAGCTGTTTTTT.

The chain combines TRBV30 with TRBJ2-7; D gene uncertain. The CDR3 has 14 amino acids. CDR1 is GTSNPN, CDR2 SVGIG, per germline (reference sequence). Trimming removed 3 bases at V and 5 bases at J, with 17 bases between. CDR3 sequence: CAWSAEPDSDEQYF. CDR3 DNA sequence: TGTGCCTGGAGCGCCGAACCCGACTCGGACGAGCAGTACTTC.